This T cell receptor beta chain derives from a study of blood T cells in healthy people across ages. Points on this clonotype: Its target is not known.

The CDR3 totals 14 residues. Per germline, CDR1 DFQATT and CDR2 SNEGSKA (reference sequence). The ends were cut back, 3 bases at V and 3 bases at J, with 15 bases in the middle. A sample-barcoded 5' primer and a J-beta primer mix were used in a second PCR of roughly 7 to 11 cycles. From the 5' RACE reads, TCRdb called clonotypes with MiXCR, one entry per CDR3 protein. The repertoire holds approximately 1,700,000 distinct CDR3 sequences, with roughly 43% as singletons. Study-wide results and caveats: Correlation between TCR beta diversity and naive T cell percentage was strong. Considered underestimates were the diversity estimates obtained from one million T cells.

V is TRBV20-1 and J is TRBJ2-7; no firm D call. The sequencing input was blood. The receptor was derived from a human donor in good health. The CDR3: CSARSLLNRYEQYF. As DNA, the CDR3 is TGCAGTGCTAGGTCCCTTTTGAACCGCTACGAGCAGTACTTC.